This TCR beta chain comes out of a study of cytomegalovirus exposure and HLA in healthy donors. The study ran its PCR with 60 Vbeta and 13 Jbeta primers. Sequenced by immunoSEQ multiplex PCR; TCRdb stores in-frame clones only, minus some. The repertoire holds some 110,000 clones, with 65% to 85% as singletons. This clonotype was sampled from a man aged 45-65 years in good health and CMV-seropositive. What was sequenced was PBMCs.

CDR3 amino acids: CASSESSGAIEQYF. CDR3 DNA: TGCGCCAGCAGTGAGTCGAGTGGAGCCATCGAGCAGTACTTC. This chain uses TRBV10-1 with TRBJ2-7; the D is unclear. This CDR3 has 14 amino acids. The V gene's germline CDR1 is WNHNN and CDR2 SYGVQD (reference sequence). V lost 0 bases and J 6 bases, leaving 12 bases between the germline ends.